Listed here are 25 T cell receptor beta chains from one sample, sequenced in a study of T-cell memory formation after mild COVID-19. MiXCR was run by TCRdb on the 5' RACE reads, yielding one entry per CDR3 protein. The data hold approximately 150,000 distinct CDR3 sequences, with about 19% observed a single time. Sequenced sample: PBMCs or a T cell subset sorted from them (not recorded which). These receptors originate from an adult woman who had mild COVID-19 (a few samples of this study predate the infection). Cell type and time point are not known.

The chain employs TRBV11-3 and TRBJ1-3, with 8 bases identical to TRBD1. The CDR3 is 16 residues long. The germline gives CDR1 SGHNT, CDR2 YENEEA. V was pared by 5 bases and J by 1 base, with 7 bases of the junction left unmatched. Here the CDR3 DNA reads TGTGCCAGCAGCGCAGGGGGCCTTAAATCTGGAAACACCATATATTTT. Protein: CASSAGGLKSGNTIYF.

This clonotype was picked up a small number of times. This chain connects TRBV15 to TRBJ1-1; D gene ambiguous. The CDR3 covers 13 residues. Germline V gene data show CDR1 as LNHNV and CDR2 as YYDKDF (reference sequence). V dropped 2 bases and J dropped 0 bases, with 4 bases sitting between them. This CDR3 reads CATSRQMNTEAFF. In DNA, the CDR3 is TGTGCCACCAGCAGACAGATGAACACTGAAGCTTTCTTT.

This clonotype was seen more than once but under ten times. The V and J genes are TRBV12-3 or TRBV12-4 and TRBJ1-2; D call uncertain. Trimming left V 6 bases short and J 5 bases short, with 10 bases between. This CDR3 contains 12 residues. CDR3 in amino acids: CASSPDWYGYTF. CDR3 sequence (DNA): TGTGCCAGCAGCCCCGATTGGTATGGCTACACCTTC.

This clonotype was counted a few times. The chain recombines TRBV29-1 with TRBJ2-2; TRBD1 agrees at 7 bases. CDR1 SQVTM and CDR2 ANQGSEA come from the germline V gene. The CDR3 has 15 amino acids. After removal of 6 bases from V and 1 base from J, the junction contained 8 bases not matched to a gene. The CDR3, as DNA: TGCAGCGTCGGCCCTCGGACAGGGAACACCGGGGAGCTGTTTTTT. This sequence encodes CSVGPRTGNTGELFF.

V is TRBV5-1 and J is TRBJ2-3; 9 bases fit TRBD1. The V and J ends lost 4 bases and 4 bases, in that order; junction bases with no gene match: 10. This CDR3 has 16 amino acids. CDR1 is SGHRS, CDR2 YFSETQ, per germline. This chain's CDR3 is CASSARGQGGADTQYF. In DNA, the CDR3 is TGCGCCAGCAGCGCCAGGGGACAGGGAGGTGCAGATACGCAGTATTTT.

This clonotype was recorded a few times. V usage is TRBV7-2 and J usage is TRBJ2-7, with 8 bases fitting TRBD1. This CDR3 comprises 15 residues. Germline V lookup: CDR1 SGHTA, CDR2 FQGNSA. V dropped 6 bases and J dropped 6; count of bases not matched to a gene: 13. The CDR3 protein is CASSFSRGQGGEQYF. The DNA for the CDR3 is TGTGCCAGCAGTTTTAGCCGTGGACAGGGTGGCGAGCAGTACTTC.

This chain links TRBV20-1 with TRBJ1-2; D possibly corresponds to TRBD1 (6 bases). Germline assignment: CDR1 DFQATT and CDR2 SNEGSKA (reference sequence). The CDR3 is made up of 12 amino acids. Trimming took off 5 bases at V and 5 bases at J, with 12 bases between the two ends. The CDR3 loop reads CSAPRQVYGYTF. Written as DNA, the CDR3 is TGCAGTGCTCCCCGACAGGTTTATGGCTACACCTTC.

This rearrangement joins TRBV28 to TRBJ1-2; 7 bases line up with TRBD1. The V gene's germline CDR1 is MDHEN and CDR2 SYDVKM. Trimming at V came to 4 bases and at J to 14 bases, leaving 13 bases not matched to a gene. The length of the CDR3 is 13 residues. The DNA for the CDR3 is TGTGCCAGCAGTTCTCATACGACAGGGAGGATTACCTTC. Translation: CASSSHTTGRITF.

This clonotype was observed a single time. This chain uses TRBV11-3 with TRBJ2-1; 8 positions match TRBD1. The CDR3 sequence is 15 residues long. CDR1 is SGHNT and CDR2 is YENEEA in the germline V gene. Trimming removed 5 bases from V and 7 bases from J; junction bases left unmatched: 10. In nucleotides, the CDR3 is TGTGCCAGCAGCCCTACAGGGGGGAAACAAAATGAGCAGTTCTTC. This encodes CASSPTGGKQNEQFF.

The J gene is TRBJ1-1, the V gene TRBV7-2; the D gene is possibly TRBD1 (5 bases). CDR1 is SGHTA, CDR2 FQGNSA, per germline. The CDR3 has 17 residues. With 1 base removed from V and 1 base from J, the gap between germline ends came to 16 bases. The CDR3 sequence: CASSLVFGGLSNTEAFF. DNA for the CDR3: TGTGCCAGCAGCTTAGTCTTCGGGGGTCTGTCGAACACTGAAGCTTTCTTT. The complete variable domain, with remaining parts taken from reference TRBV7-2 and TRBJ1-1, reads GAGVSQSPSNKVTEKGKDVELRCDPISGHTALYWYRQSLGQGLEFLIYFQGNSAPDKSGLPSDRFSAERTGGSVSTLTIQRTQQEDSAVYLCASSLVFGGLSNTEAFFGQGTRLTVV.

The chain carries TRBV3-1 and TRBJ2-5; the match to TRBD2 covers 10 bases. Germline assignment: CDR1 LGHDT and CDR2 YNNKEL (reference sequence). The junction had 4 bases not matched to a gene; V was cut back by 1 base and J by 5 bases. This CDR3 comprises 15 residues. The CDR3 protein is CASSQGTSGGETQYF. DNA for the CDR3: TGTGCCAGCAGCCAAGGGACTAGCGGAGGGGAGACCCAGTACTTC.

Here the CDR3 reads CASGRTGELFF. The CDR3 region has the DNA TGTGCCAGCGGACGCACCGGGGAGCTGTTTTTT. This chain uses TRBV6-5 with TRBJ2-2; D is uncertain. The V and J ends lost 8 bases and 4 bases respectively, with 5 bases between them. CDR3 length: 11 residues. The germline V gene encodes CDR1 MNHEY and CDR2 SVGAGI.

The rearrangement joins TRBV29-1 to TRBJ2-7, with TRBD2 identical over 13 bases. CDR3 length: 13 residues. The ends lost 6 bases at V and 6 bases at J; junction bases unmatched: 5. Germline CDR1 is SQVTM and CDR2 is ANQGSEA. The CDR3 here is CSVRLAGGPEQYF. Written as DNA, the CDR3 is TGCAGCGTCCGACTAGCGGGAGGCCCCGAGCAGTACTTC.

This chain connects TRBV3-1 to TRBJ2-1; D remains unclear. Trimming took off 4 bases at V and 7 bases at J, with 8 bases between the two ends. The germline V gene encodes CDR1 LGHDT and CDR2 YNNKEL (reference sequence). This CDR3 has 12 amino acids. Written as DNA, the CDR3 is TGTGCCAGCAGCCGATTACTGAATGAGCAGTTCTTC. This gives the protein CASSRLLNEQFF.

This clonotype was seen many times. The CDR3 protein is CASSLSGGADIQYF. CDR3 coding DNA: TGCGCCAGCAGCCTTAGCGGGGGGGCGGACATTCAGTACTTC. V and J are TRBV5-1 and TRBJ2-4, with 11 positions matching TRBD2. CDR1 is SGHRS, CDR2 YFSETQ, per germline. V was pared by 4 bases and J by 8 bases, with 5 bases of the junction left unmatched. This CDR3 region has 14 residues.

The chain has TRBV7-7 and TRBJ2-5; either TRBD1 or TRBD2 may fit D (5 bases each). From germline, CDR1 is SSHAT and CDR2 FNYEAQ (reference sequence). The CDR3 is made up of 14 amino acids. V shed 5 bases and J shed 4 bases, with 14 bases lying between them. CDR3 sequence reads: CASSPRGQRETQYF. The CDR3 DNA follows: TGTGCCAGCAGCCCCCGGGGCCAGCGAGAGACCCAGTACTTC.

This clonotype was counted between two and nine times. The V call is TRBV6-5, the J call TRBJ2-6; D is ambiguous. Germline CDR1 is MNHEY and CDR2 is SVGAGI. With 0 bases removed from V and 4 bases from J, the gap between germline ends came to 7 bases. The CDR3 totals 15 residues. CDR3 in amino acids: CASSYSGVGANVLTF. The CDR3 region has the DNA TGTGCCAGCAGTTACTCCGGAGTGGGGGCCAACGTCCTGACTTTC.

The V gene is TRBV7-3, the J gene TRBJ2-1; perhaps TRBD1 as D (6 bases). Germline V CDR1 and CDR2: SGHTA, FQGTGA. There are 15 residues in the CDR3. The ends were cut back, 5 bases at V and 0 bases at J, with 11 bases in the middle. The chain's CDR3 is CASSRTGTSYNEQFF. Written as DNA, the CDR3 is TGTGCCAGCAGCCGTACAGGGACCTCCTACAATGAGCAGTTCTTC. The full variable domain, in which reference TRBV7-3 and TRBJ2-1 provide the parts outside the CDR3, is GAGVSQTPSNKVTEKGKYVELRCDPISGHTALYWYRQSLGQGPEFLIYFQGTGAADDSGLPNDRFFAVRPEGSVSTLKIQRTERGDSAVYLCASSRTGTSYNEQFFGPGTRLTVL.

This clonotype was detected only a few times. CDR3 protein: CASSLGGAGADTQYF. The CDR3 DNA sequence: TGTGCCAGCAGCTTAGGGGGGGCCGGCGCAGATACGCAGTATTTT. V gene TRBV7-3 combines with J gene TRBJ2-3; D might be TRBD2 (7 bases). The CDR3 contains 15 residues. Germline values: CDR1 SGHTA, CDR2 FQGTGA. Trimming removed 2 bases from V and 4 bases from J, with 13 bases in between.

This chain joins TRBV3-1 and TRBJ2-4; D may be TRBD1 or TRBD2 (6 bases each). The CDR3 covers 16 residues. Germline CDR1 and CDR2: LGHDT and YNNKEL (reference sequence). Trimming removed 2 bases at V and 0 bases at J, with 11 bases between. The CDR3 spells CASSQTGTGAKNIQYF. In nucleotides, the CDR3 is TGTGCCAGCAGCCAAACAGGGACTGGAGCCAAAAACATTCAGTACTTC.

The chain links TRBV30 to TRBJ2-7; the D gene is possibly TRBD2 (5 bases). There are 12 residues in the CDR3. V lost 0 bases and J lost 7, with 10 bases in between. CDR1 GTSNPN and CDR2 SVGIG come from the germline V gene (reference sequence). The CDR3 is CAWSVRRGEQYF. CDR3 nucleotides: TGTGCCTGGAGTGTAAGGAGAGGGGAGCAGTACTTC.

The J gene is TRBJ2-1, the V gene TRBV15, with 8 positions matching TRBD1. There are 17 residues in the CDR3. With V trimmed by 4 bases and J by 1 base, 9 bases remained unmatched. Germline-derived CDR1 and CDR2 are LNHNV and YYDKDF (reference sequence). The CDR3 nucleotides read TGTGCCACCAGCACAATATACAGGGACAGGTCCTACAATGAGCAGTTCTTC. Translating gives CATSTIYRDRSYNEQFF. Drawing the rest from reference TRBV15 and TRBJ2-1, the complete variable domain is DAMVIQNPRYQVTQFGKPVTLSCSQTLNHNVMYWYQQKSSQAPKLLFHYYDKDFNNEADTPDNFQSRRPNTSFCFLDIRSPGLGDTAMYLCATSTIYRDRSYNEQFFGPGTRLTVL.

The CDR3 coding sequence is TGCGCCAGCAGCTCCGGGACAGGGCAACAGCCCCAGCATTTT. This translates into CASSSGTGQQPQHF. The chain has TRBV5-1 and TRBJ1-5; 9 bases fit TRBD1. V lost 3 bases to trimming and J lost 7 bases; unmatched junction nucleotides: 5. The germline gives CDR1 SGHRS, CDR2 YFSETQ. The CDR3 extends over 14 amino acids. Based on the CDR3 plus reference TRBV5-1 and TRBJ1-5, the full variable domain is KAGVTQTPRYLIKTRGQQVTLSCSPISGHRSVSWYQQTPGQGLQFLFEYFSETQRNKGNFPGRFSGRQFSNSRSEMNVSTLELGDSALYLCASSSGTGQQPQHFGDGTRLSIL.

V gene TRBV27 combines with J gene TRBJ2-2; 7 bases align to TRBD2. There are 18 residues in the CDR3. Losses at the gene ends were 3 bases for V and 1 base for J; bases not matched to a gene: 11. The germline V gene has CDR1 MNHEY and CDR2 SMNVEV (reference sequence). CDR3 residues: CASSFTLRGDGNTGELFF. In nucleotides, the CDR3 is TGTGCCAGCAGTTTTACCCTCCGGGGGGATGGGAACACCGGGGAGCTGTTTTTT.

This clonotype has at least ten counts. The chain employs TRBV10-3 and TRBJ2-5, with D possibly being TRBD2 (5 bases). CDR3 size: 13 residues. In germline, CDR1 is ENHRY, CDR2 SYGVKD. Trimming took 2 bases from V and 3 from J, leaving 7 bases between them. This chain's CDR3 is CAISEVGEETQYF. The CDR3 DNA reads TGTGCCATCAGTGAGGTCGGGGAAGAGACCCAGTACTTC.